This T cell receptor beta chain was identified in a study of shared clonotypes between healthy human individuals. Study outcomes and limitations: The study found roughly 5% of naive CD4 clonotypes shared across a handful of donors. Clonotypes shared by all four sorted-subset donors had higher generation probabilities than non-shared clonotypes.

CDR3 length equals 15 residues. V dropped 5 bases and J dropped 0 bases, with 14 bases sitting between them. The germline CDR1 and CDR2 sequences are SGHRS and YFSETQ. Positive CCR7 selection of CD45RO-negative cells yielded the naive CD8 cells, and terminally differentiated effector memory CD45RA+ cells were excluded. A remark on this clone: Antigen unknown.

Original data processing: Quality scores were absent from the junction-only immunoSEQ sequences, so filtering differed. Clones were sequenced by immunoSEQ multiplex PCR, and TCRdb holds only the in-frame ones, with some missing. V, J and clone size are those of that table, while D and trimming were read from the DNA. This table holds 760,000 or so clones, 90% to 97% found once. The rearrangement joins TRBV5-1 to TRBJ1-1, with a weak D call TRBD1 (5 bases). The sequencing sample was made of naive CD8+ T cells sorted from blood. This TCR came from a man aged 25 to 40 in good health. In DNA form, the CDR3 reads TGCGCCAGCAGTTTAGACAGAGCTATGAACACTGAAGCTTTCTTT. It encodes CASSLDRAMNTEAFF.